This TCR beta chain was found in a study of OX40 agonist ivuxolimab in advanced cancers. Study-wide context: Given to patients was ivuxolimab, an agonistic anti-OX40 (CD134) antibody. Prior anti-PD-1, anti-PD-L1 or anti-CTLA-4 therapy was allowed; over 30% had some. General study findings and limits: The authors also found low normalized T-cell clonal expansion in some nonresponders.

About this clone itself: Its matching antigen is unknown.

Sampling times: baseline, cycle 4 day 1, cycle 7 day 1. The CDR3 runs 17 residues. CDR1 LNHDA and CDR2 SQIVND come from the germline V gene (reference sequence). V dropped 6 bases and J dropped 7 bases, with 24 bases sitting between them. Sequencing was performed with immunoSEQ multiplex PCR; in TCRdb, only in-frame clones are kept and a portion is missing. This sample yields about 65,000 clones, of which about nine tenths are seen a single time; 1% to 1.2% belongs to the top ten. This TCR derives from an adult with an advanced solid tumor such as melanoma, head and neck, liver or kidney cancer. Sequenced material: CD4+ or CD8+ T cells sorted from blood, taken in a trial of the OX40 agonist ivuxolimab. The V and J genes are TRBV19 and TRBJ1-4, with D possibly being TRBD1 (5 bases). CDR3 amino acids: CASSTTGGGGLGEKLFF. The DNA for the CDR3 is TGTGCCAGTAGCACCACCGGTGGGGGGGGTCTAGGTGAAAAACTGTTTTTT. Full variable domain (missing parts from reference TRBV19 and TRBJ1-4): DGGITQSPKYLFRKEGQNVTLSCEQNLNHDAMYWYRQDPGQGLRLIYYSQIVNDFQKGDIAEGYSVSREKKESFPLTVTSAQKNPTAFYLCASSTTGGGGLGEKLFFGSGTQLSVL.